Given below is one T cell receptor (beta chain) in context. Some clones are missing from TCRdb's copy, which holds only in-frame ones; the method was immunoSEQ multiplex PCR. The table records 150,000 or so clones, about 90% of them present only once. The record originates from a study of blood T cell repertoires in COVID-19. Germline CDR1 is SQVTM and CDR2 is ANQGSEA. V gave up 4 bases and J gave up 1 base; unmatched junction bases: 12. CDR3 size: 16 residues. The V call is TRBV29-1, the J call TRBJ1-2; TRBD1 matches 7 bases. The sequenced sample consisted of PBMCs or T cells enriched from blood (not recorded which). The clonotype was recovered from a human donor with acute COVID-19. The donor label of this sample is uncertain. The CDR3 coding sequence is TGCAGCGTTGTAGGACAGGTGGGGTCTGTTAACTATGGCTACACCTTC. Protein sequence: CSVVGQVGSVNYGYTF.